Listed here are 27 T cell receptor beta chains from one sample, sequenced in a study of T cell responses to AZD1222 COVID-19 vaccine. Repertoires were generated with immunoSEQ multiplex PCR, while TCRdb's copy carries only in-frame clones and drops some. Of about 100,000 clones listed, about 83% were seen once; the top ten hold roughly 3%. This material consisted of peripheral blood, taken on day 0 of AZD1222 vaccination. The receptors stem from an adult in good health.

This clone was picked up a small number of times. The chain has TRBV7-3 and TRBJ2-2; D possibly matches TRBD1 or TRBD2 (5 bases each). The V end was cut by 1 base, the J end by 5 bases, with 14 bases between. Germline CDR1 reads SGHTA; CDR2 reads FQGTGA. CDR3 length: 16 residues. The CDR3 DNA sequence: TGTGCCAGCAGCTTAAACCCGGCAGGGAGAACCGGGGAGCTGTTTTTT. It translates to CASSLNPAGRTGELFF.

The rearrangement uses TRBV21-1 and TRBJ1-5; the D segment call TRBD1 is taken from the table without a DNA check. TRBV21-1 is annotated as a pseudogene. This CDR3 comprises 14 residues. The CDR3 reads CASSGDRTNQPQHF. The CDR3 DNA reads TGTGCCAGCAGTGGAGACAGGACGAATCAGCCCCAGCATTTT.

The chain is built from TRBV7-3 and TRBJ2-1; D could derive from TRBD1 or TRBD2 (5 bases each). V dropped 5 bases and J dropped 8 bases, with 19 bases sitting between them. CDR1 SGHTA and CDR2 FQGTGA come from the germline V gene. The CDR3 runs to 15 residues. CDR3 DNA sequence: TGTGCCAGCAGCATCGGGACCGTACGGGGTGATGAGCAGTTCTTC. Its translation: CASSIGTVRGDEQFF.

This clone appeared a few times. In DNA form, the CDR3 reads TGTGCCAGCAGTTACTCTAGGATTCGACAGGGGGCCGGCTATGGCTACACCTTC. Translated: CASSYSRIRQGAGYGYTF. The V call is TRBV6-2 or TRBV6-3, the J call TRBJ1-2; 10 bases are a match to TRBD1. Unmatched junction bases numbered 11, after V lost 0 bases and J lost 4 bases. This CDR3 contains 18 residues. The germline V gene encodes CDR1 MNHEY and CDR2 SVGEGT.

The J gene is TRBJ1-5, the V gene TRBV27; no firm D call. Trimming took 5 bases from V and 4 from J, leaving 12 bases between them. The germline V gene encodes CDR1 MNHEY and CDR2 SMNVEV (reference sequence). The CDR3 runs 14 residues. CDR3 in amino acids: CASSPGSPNQPQHF. The CDR3 DNA reads as TGTGCCAGCAGTCCCGGGAGCCCAAATCAGCCCCAGCATTTT.

The chain uses TRBV6-5 and TRBJ1-1; 8 nucleotides line up with TRBD1. V gave up 6 bases and J gave up 1 base; unmatched junction bases: 4. The CDR3 covers 14 residues. Per germline, CDR1 MNHEY and CDR2 SVGAGI. DNA for the CDR3: TGTGCCAGCAGCCCCAGGGGGCGGAACACTGAAGCTTTCTTT. Protein product: CASSPRGRNTEAFF.

The V and J genes are TRBV7-9 and TRBJ1-2, with 9 positions matching TRBD1. Germline CDR1 reads SEHNR; CDR2 reads FQNEAQ (reference sequence). J lost 2 bases, V lost 5 bases, and 6 bases had no gene match. This CDR3 contains 15 residues. CDR3 loop: CASSRIGTGNYGYTF. DNA for the CDR3: TGTGCCAGCAGCCGAATAGGGACAGGGAACTATGGCTACACCTTC. The full variable domain, with the rest looked up from reference TRBV7-9 and TRBJ1-2, is DTGVSQNPRHKITKRGQNVTFRCDPISEHNRLYWYRQTLGQGPEFLTYFQNEAQLEKSRLLSDRFSAERPKGSFSTLEIQRTEQGDSAMYLCASSRIGTGNYGYTFGSGTRLTVV.

The chain couples TRBV10-3 to TRBJ2-5; TRBD1 agrees at 7 bases. CDR3 length equals 15 residues. Trimming took 3 bases from V and 2 from J; bases not matched to a gene: 6. Germline loops: CDR1 ENHRY, CDR2 SYGVKD. CDR3 coding DNA: TGTGCCATCAGTGAATCCGGGACAGCACAAGAGACCCAGTACTTC. Its protein is CAISESGTAQETQYF.

The rearrangement joins TRBV9 to TRBJ1-2; TRBD1 is a possible D gene (6 bases). CDR3 length equals 18 residues. CDR1 and CDR2 (germline): SGDLS, YYNGEE. Trimming took off 0 bases at V and 8 bases at J, with 26 bases between the two ends. This CDR3 reads CASSVDGGRGLGEYGYTF. The CDR3 nucleotides are TGTGCCAGCAGCGTAGACGGGGGCCGTGGACTAGGGGAGTACGGCTACACCTTC.

This chain links TRBV2 with TRBJ1-2, with TRBD1 matching 8 bases. Trimming removed 7 bases from V and 4 bases from J; junction bases left unmatched: 5. Per the germline V gene, CDR1 is SNHLY and CDR2 is FYNNEI. The CDR3 is 13 amino acids. The CDR3 nucleotides read TGTGCCAGCATCAGGGGGCCTGGCTATGGCTACACCTTC. The encoded protein is CASIRGPGYGYTF.

This clone was observed a few times. The rearrangement links TRBV18 to TRBJ2-2, with TRBD1 as a possible D gene (6 bases). Trimming removed 4 bases at V and 0 bases at J, with 12 bases between. The CDR3 consists of 16 residues. Germline lookup yields CDR1 KGHSH and CDR2 LQKENI. This CDR3 is CASSLTGLSNTGELFF. The CDR3 DNA follows: TGTGCCAGCTCACTAACAGGGCTTTCGAACACCGGGGAGCTGTTTTTT.

V usage is TRBV6-2 or TRBV6-3 and J usage is TRBJ2-5; possibly TRBD2 for D (5 bases). The V gene's germline CDR1 is MNHEY and CDR2 SVGEGT. The length of the CDR3 is 14 residues. Trimming stripped 6 bases from V and 4 bases from J, with 15 bases between. DNA of the CDR3: TGTGCCAGCAGCCACGTTGGCGGGCCAGAGACCCAGTACTTC. It translates to CASSHVGGPETQYF.

The chain has TRBV2 and TRBJ1-6; TRBD1 matches at 8 bases. With V trimmed by 8 bases and J by 8 bases, 11 bases remained unmatched. The CDR3 has 15 amino acids. Germline V lookup: CDR1 SNHLY, CDR2 FYNNEI. In DNA form, the CDR3 reads TGTGCCAGCCGGGGCCAGGGGGCTCTTTATTCACCCCTCCACTTT. It specifies CASRGQGALYSPLHF. Combining the CDR3 with reference TRBV2 and TRBJ1-6 gives the whole variable domain EPEVTQTPSHQVTQMGQEVILRCVPISNHLYFYWYRQILGQKVEFLVSFYNNEISEKSEIFDDQFSVERPDGSNFTLKIRSTKLEDSAMYFCASRGQGALYSPLHFGNGTRLTVT.

V usage is TRBV9 and J usage is TRBJ2-2; 8 bases align to TRBD1. Germline assignment: CDR1 SGDLS and CDR2 YYNGEE. V shed 4 bases, J shed 2 bases, and the junction held 16 bases outside the gene matches. This CDR3 has 19 residues. The CDR3, as DNA: TGTGCCAGCAGCACAGGCCCCGGCCCGGACAGGGTAAACACCGGGGAGCTGTTTTTT. It is translated as CASSTGPGPDRVNTGELFF.

The V call is TRBV3-1 (or the pseudogene TRBV3-2), the J call TRBJ1-1; D might be TRBD1 (5 bases). Germline V gene lookup returns CDR1 LGHDT and CDR2 YNNKEL (reference sequence). This CDR3 has 12 amino acids. The CDR3 loop reads CASRGGNTEAFF. The CDR3 nucleotides are TGTGCGAGTAGGGGAGGGAACACTGAAGCTTTCTTT.

This sequence joins TRBV6-2 or TRBV6-3 and TRBJ1-5; D perhaps matches TRBD1 (5 bases). The CDR3 covers 16 residues. V was trimmed by 4 bases and J by 3 bases, leaving 16 bases between them. CDR1 is MNHEY and CDR2 is SVGEGT in the germline V gene. The CDR3 DNA follows: TGTGCCAGCAGTTCCCCGATAGGGACCTCCAATCAGCCCCAGCATTTT. Its translation: CASSSPIGTSNQPQHF.

The chain employs TRBV7-2 and TRBJ2-5; no clear D gene. The CDR3 runs 14 residues. The germline CDR1 and CDR2 sequences are SGHTA and FQGNSA. Deletions cut 1 base from V and 2 bases from J, with 8 bases between. The CDR3 DNA reads TGTGCCAGCAGCTTAGGTTCCCTGCAAGAGACCCAGTACTTC. Protein product: CASSLGSLQETQYF.

This clone was seen just once. V is TRBV6-2 or TRBV6-3 and J is TRBJ2-3, with D uncertain. Looked up from germline, CDR1 is MNHEY and CDR2 is SVGEGT. This CDR3 spans 15 amino acids. The ends were cut back, 2 bases at V and 1 base at J, with 10 bases in the middle. CDR3 protein: CASSYQGQRTDTQYF. CDR3 nucleotide sequence: TGTGCCAGCAGTTACCAAGGGCAGCGCACAGATACGCAGTATTTT.

The genes are TRBV7-8 and TRBJ1-1, with 11 bases identical to TRBD1. The CDR3 sequence is 16 residues long. The germline gives CDR1 SGHVS, CDR2 FQNEAQ. V was pared by 5 bases and J by 0 bases, with 5 bases of the junction left unmatched. The CDR3 here is CASSERDRGVNTEAFF. The CDR3 DNA reads TGTGCCAGCAGCGAGCGGGACAGGGGGGTGAACACTGAAGCTTTCTTT.

This chain links TRBV9 with TRBJ2-3; 8 positions match TRBD2. CDR1 and CDR2 (germline): SGDLS, YYNGEE. With 0 bases clipped from V and 3 bases from J, the junction kept 9 bases outside the gene matches. This CDR3 is built from 17 residues. The CDR3 nucleotides are TGTGCCAGCAGCGTAGGGGTGAGCGGGGGAGGGACAGATACGCAGTATTTT. Translated, it gives CASSVGVSGGGTDTQYF. The full variable domain, rest sourced from reference TRBV9 and TRBJ2-3, is DSGVTQTPKHLITATGQRVTLRCSPRSGDLSVYWYQQSLDQGLQFLIQYYNGEERAKGNILERFSAQQFPDLHSELNLSSLELGDSALYFCASSVGVSGGGTDTQYFGPGTRLTVL.

The chain couples TRBV15 to TRBJ1-5, with no clear D. The germline V gene encodes CDR1 LNHNV and CDR2 YYDKDF (reference sequence). V was pared by 7 bases and J by 0 bases, with 7 bases between. This CDR3 is 13 amino acids long. CDR3 amino acids: CATTDDSNQPQHF. In nucleotides, the CDR3 is TGTGCCACCACGGACGATAGCAATCAGCCCCAGCATTTT.

V and J are TRBV5-1 and TRBJ2-7; D not certain. CDR1 and CDR2 (germline): SGHRS, YFSETQ. CDR3 length equals 14 residues. V lost 0 bases, J lost 2 bases, and 9 bases lay in between. The CDR3 here is CASSLEGRPYEQYF. The CDR3 nucleotides read TGCGCCAGCAGCTTGGAAGGACGGCCCTACGAGCAGTACTTC.

This chain links TRBV6-6 with TRBJ1-1, with D perhaps matching TRBD1 (5 bases). The germline V and J ends were trimmed by 5 bases and 3 bases, with 7 bases remaining between them. The CDR3 has 12 amino acids. CDR1 and CDR2 (germline): MNHNY, SVGAGI (reference sequence). The CDR3 sequence is CASSAGYTEAFF. The CDR3 DNA reads as TGTGCCAGCAGTGCAGGGTACACTGAAGCTTTCTTT.

The V and J genes are TRBV3-1 (or the pseudogene TRBV3-2) and TRBJ2-3; D gene unclear. Per the germline V gene, CDR1 is LGHDT and CDR2 is YNNKEL (reference sequence). Trimming stripped 0 bases from V and 2 bases from J, with 15 bases between. This CDR3 comprises 17 residues. CDR3 coding DNA: TGTGCCAGCAGCCAAGAAGGGCCAAGACAATCCACAGATACGCAGTATTTT. Translation gives CASSQEGPRQSTDTQYF.

This clone has only one observation. The V gene is TRBV6-4, the J gene TRBJ1-2; D gene uncertain. Germline assignment: CDR1 MRHNA and CDR2 SNTAGT. V dropped 5 bases and J dropped 1 base, with 11 bases sitting between them. CDR3 size: 14 residues. The CDR3 loop is CASSPAPLNYGYTF. CDR3 sequence (DNA): TGTGCCAGCAGTCCAGCACCGCTTAACTATGGCTACACCTTC.

The rearrangement uses TRBV2 and TRBJ1-3; D perhaps matches TRBD1 (6 bases). CDR3 length equals 16 residues. V shed 4 bases and J shed 1 base, with 14 bases lying between them. From germline, CDR1 is SNHLY and CDR2 FYNNEI. The CDR3 coding sequence is TGTGCCAGCAGTGCTCAACAGGGAGTTTCTGGAAACACCATATATTTT. Translated, it gives CASSAQQGVSGNTIYF.

The chain links TRBV24-1 to TRBJ1-6; the D is unclear. This CDR3 contains 12 residues. With 1 base removed from V and 13 bases from J, the gap between germline ends came to 7 bases. Germline loops: CDR1 KGHDR, CDR2 SFDVKD. CDR3 protein: CATSDLWGPLHF. Here the CDR3 DNA reads TGTGCCACCAGTGATTTATGGGGTCCCCTCCACTTT.